Listed here are 9 T cell receptor beta chains from one sample, sequenced in a study of cytomegalovirus exposure and HLA in healthy donors. PCR used 60 Vbeta primers and 13 Jbeta primers. The assay was immunoSEQ multiplex PCR, and TCRdb's table has in-frame clones only and misses some. Of approximately 150,000 clones listed, 65% to 80% were seen once; the top ten hold more than 3.5%. Source material: PBMCs. The receptors were gathered from a man in his forties or fifties in good health and CMV-seronegative.

The J gene is TRBJ1-4, the V gene TRBV6-1; 9 positions agree with TRBD1. Germline lookup yields CDR1 MNHNS and CDR2 SASEGT. Trimming at V came to 8 bases and at J to 8 bases, leaving 6 bases not matched to a gene. The CDR3 is 13 amino acids. CDR3 protein: CASEGQGTEKLFF. As DNA, the CDR3 is TGTGCCAGCGAGGGACAGGGAACCGAAAAACTGTTTTTT.

The rearrangement links TRBV5-1 to TRBJ1-3; D remains unclear. Germline assignment: CDR1 SGHRS and CDR2 YFSETQ. The CDR3 totals 15 residues. V lost 2 bases to trimming and J lost 0 bases, with 9 bases between them. The CDR3 nucleotides are TGCGCCAGCAGCTTAGATGGGAGCTCTGGAAACACCATATATTTT. The encoded protein is CASSLDGSSGNTIYF.

The V call is TRBV6-6, the J call TRBJ1-3, with D perhaps matching TRBD1 (6 bases). The CDR3 is 14 residues long. Germline V lookup: CDR1 MNHNY, CDR2 SVGAGI (reference sequence). V gave up 0 bases and J gave up 9 bases, with 12 bases separating them. CDR3 sequence: CASSYSGGGGTIYF. CDR3 nucleotide sequence: TGTGCCAGCAGTTACTCGGGGGGGGGCGGCACCATATATTTT.

This clone was picked up one time. The chain joins TRBV6-5 to TRBJ2-2, with 7 bases identical to TRBD1. V shed 7 bases and J 3 bases; nucleotides not matched to a gene: 5. CDR1 is MNHEY, CDR2 SVGAGI, per germline. This CDR3 spans 14 amino acids. The CDR3 protein is CASIGTEYTGELFF. CDR3 nucleotides: TGTGCCAGCATCGGGACAGAGTACACCGGGGAGCTGTTTTTT.

The J gene is TRBJ2-5, the V gene TRBV5-8; no clear D. V lost 5 bases and J lost 4, with 9 bases in between. CDR1 and CDR2 (germline): SGHTS, YDEGEE. The CDR3 length is 12 residues. The CDR3: CASSDFRETQYF. The CDR3 nucleotides are TGTGCCAGCAGTGACTTTAGAGAGACCCAGTACTTC.

The chain uses TRBV2 and TRBJ2-1; 11 bases agree with TRBD1. V shed 6 bases, J shed 9 bases, and the junction held 10 bases outside the gene matches. CDR3 length: 15 amino acids. The germline V gene encodes CDR1 SNHLY and CDR2 FYNNEI. CDR3 in amino acids: CASRESGQGVIEQFF. CDR3 DNA sequence: TGTGCCAGCAGAGAATCGGGACAGGGGGTTATTGAGCAGTTCTTC. The full variable domain, rest sourced from reference TRBV2 and TRBJ2-1, is EPEVTQTPSHQVTQMGQEVILRCVPISNHLYFYWYRQILGQKVEFLVSFYNNEISEKSEIFDDQFSVERPDGSNFTLKIRSTKLEDSAMYFCASRESGQGVIEQFFGPGTRLTVL.

The CDR3 loop is CASSIVRFEGFVQPQHF. The CDR3 DNA reads TGTGCCAGTAGTATCGTCAGATTTGAGGGCTTCGTTCAGCCCCAGCATTTT. The genes are TRBV19 and TRBJ1-5; unclear D gene. Looked up from germline, CDR1 is LNHDA and CDR2 is SQIVND (reference sequence). The V gene lost 3 bases and the J gene lost 6 bases, with 21 bases spanning the gap. The CDR3 has 17 amino acids.

In its sample, this clone was seen a few times. The chain employs TRBV6-1 and TRBJ2-7, with TRBD1 matching over 8 bases. The germline V gene encodes CDR1 MNHNS and CDR2 SASEGT. After removal of 5 bases from V and 5 bases from J, the junction contained 8 bases not matched to a gene. The CDR3 totals 14 residues. The CDR3 nucleotides read TGTGCCAGCAGTTCCATCACAGGGGGTAACGAGCAGTACTTC. Protein sequence: CASSSITGGNEQYF.

V gene TRBV6-6 combines with J gene TRBJ2-3; 7 positions agree with TRBD2. The CDR3 is 14 residues long. J was trimmed by 7 bases and V by 7 bases; bases with no gene match: 11. Germline V lookup: CDR1 MNHNY, CDR2 SVGAGI (reference sequence). The CDR3 DNA is TGTGCCAGCACCCCGGGACTACCCCCTAATACGCAGTATTTT. Its translation: CASTPGLPPNTQYF.